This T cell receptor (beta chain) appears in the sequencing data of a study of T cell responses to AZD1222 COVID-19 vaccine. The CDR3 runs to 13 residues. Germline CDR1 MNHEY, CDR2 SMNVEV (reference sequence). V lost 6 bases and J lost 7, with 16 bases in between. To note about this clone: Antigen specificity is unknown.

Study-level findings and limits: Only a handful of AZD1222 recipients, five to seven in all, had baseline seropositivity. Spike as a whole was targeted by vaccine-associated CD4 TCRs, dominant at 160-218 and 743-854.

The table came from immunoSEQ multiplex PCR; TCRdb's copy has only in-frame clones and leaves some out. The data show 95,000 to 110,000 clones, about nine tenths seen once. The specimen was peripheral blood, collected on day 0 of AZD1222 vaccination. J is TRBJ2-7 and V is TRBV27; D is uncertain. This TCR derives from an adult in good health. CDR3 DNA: TGTGCCAGCAGCCGGACGGGCGCACGGGAGCAGTACTTC. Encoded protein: CASSRTGAREQYF.